This TCR beta chain was observed in a study of T cell repertoires in cytomegalovirus infection. Study details: CMV infection together with matching HLA type was indicated by public TCR beta signatures. Study conclusions and caveats: There were HLA-C-restricted CMV-specific TCR beta clonotypes dominating the ex vivo response.

MiXCR, applied by TCRdb to the reads, yields one record per CDR3 protein. Seen here are roughly 280,000 distinct CDR3 sequences, roughly 13% observed once, and the top ten hold roughly 9.7%. Notes on this clonotype: Its antigen remains unidentified. Just one base apart from a much larger clone, this may be a read error.

Germline V gives CDR1 SGHTA, CDR2 FQGTGA. CDR3 length equals 14 residues. Trimming stripped 5 bases from V and 1 base from J, with 11 bases between. The genes are TRBV7-3 and TRBJ1-1; D remains ambiguous. The sample was PBMCs. This clonotype originated in a human donor in good health (CMV status not recorded). Some clones in this sample may be carry-over from other donors' samples. The CDR3, as DNA: TGTGCCAGCAGCCTTGGACCGCCGAACACTGAAGCTTTCTTT. It encodes CASSLGPPNTEAFF. Full variable domain (missing parts from reference TRBV7-3 and TRBJ1-1): GAGVSQTPSNKVTEKGKYVELRCDPISGHTALYWYRQSLGQGPEFLIYFQGTGAADDSGLPNDRFFAVRPEGSVSTLKIQRTERGDSAVYLCASSLGPPNTEAFFGQGTRLTVV.